One and the same sample provided the 31 T cell receptor beta chains below, sequenced in a study of regulatory T cells in long-lasting Graves disease. Time point here: newly diagnosed GD, antithyroid drugs for less than 3 months. Construction of the TCR library relied on RNA isolated from PBMCs. To make TCR beta libraries, researchers used iRepertoire HTBI primers and Arm-PCR of CDR3 regions. One entry per CDR3 protein results from TCRdb running MiXCR on the multiplex PCR reads. Of more than 300,000 distinct CDR3 sequences listed, roughly 15% are singletons. The data were also submitted as part of a second study, on T cells in Graves' hyperthyroidism and ophthalmopathy.

Sequencing used peripheral blood mononuclear cells (PBMCs), obtained at new diagnosis, from a patient treated with antithyroid drugs. Receptor source: a woman between 18 and 30 years old with Graves disease.

This clonotype was detected ten times or more. The chain recombines TRBV3-1 with TRBJ2-7; D not resolved. Germline V lookup: CDR1 LGHDT, CDR2 YNNKEL (reference sequence). Trimming pared 0 bases from V and 0 bases from J, leaving 9 bases between. This CDR3 is 15 amino acids long. CDR3 in DNA: TGTGCCAGCAGCCAAGATATGAAGTACTCCTACGAGCAGTACTTC. This sequence encodes CASSQDMKYSYEQYF.

The chain carries TRBV5-6 and TRBJ2-7; 7 bases fit TRBD1. Germline V gene lookup returns CDR1 SGHDT and CDR2 YYEEEE. This CDR3 has 14 amino acids. V shed 1 base, J shed 5 bases, and the junction held 6 bases outside the gene matches. CDR3 DNA: TGTGCCAGCAGCTTGTGGCACAGGGGCAACGAGCAGTACTTC. Its translation is CASSLWHRGNEQYF.

DNA for the CDR3: TGCAGTGCTCCTCCAGGACAGGGGAGCTCCTACGAGCAGTACTTC. Protein: CSAPPGQGSSYEQYF. V gene TRBV20-1 combines with J gene TRBJ2-7; 9 bases are shared with TRBD1. The CDR3 consists of 15 residues. Per germline, CDR1 DFQATT and CDR2 SNEGSKA (reference sequence). The ends lost 5 bases at V and 0 bases at J; junction bases unmatched: 8.

In the case of this clonotype: Its ends do not fully match the called genes, so a read error is possible. The chain joins TRBV28 to TRBJ1-2; 7 bases are a match to TRBD1. This CDR3 is 14 amino acids long. CDR1 and CDR2 (germline): MDHEN, SYDVKM. CDR3: CAGRTPGGGYGYTF. In DNA, the CDR3 is TGTGCCGGCAGGACGCCAGGGGGTGGCTATGGCTACACCTTC.

Ten or more counts support this clonotype. This chain joins TRBV7-8 and TRBJ2-1; the D call may be TRBD1 or TRBD2 (5 bases each). This CDR3 has 16 amino acids. Germline V gene lookup returns CDR1 SGHVS and CDR2 FQNEAQ. Trimming pared 3 bases from V and 2 bases from J, leaving 14 bases between. The CDR3 reads CASSFQAGTTYNEQFF. The CDR3 DNA sequence: TGTGCCAGCAGCTTCCAAGCCGGGACCACCTACAATGAGCAGTTCTTC.

A single count supports this clonotype. This may arise from a read error, as a much more abundant clone is one base away. CDR3 nucleotide sequence: TGTGCCAGCAGCTTAAACGCGGGACTCTACAATGAGCAGTCCTTC. Its translation: CASSLNAGLYNEQSF. The V gene is TRBV7-3, the J gene TRBJ2-1, with D tentatively TRBD2 (6 bases). The CDR3 loop spans 15 amino acids. Germline V gene sequence: CDR1 SGHTA, CDR2 FQGTGA.

This clonotype was seen ten or more times. The chain recombines TRBV6-5 with TRBJ2-5; 7 nucleotides match TRBD2. V gave up 0 bases and J gave up 2 bases; unmatched junction bases: 3. The germline V gene has CDR1 MNHEY and CDR2 SVGAGI. The CDR3 consists of 15 residues. The CDR3 DNA reads as TGTGCCAGCAGTTACTCTCTAGCGGAACAAGAGACCCAGTACTTC. The encoded protein is CASSYSLAEQETQYF.

The chain links TRBV10-3 to TRBJ2-2, with TRBD2 identical over 7 bases. The CDR3 is 14 amino acids. J was trimmed by 4 bases and V by 6 bases; bases with no gene match: 5. Germline lookup yields CDR1 ENHRY and CDR2 SYGVKD. CDR3: CAISETGGTGELFF. The CDR3 nucleotides are TGTGCCATCAGCGAAACGGGAGGCACCGGGGAGCTGTTTTTT.

V usage is TRBV7-9 and J usage is TRBJ1-4; 7 nucleotides line up with TRBD1. Unmatched junction bases numbered 4, after V lost 5 bases and J lost 10 bases. This CDR3 comprises 12 residues. The germline gives CDR1 SEHNR, CDR2 FQNEAQ (reference sequence). In DNA, the CDR3 is TGTGCCAGCAGCCAAGGACAGGCAAAACTGTTTTTT. This encodes CASSQGQAKLFF.

This clonotype was seen only a few times. CDR3 region: CASSPGGAWEQFF. CDR3 sequence (DNA): TGTGCCAGCAGCCCAGGGGGGGCGTGGGAGCAGTTCTTC. This chain links TRBV9 with TRBJ2-1; D is perhaps TRBD1 or TRBD2 (7 bases each). The germline V gene encodes CDR1 SGDLS and CDR2 YYNGEE. Trimming removed 4 bases at V and 10 bases at J, with 15 bases between. CDR3 length: 13 amino acids.

The table lists this clonotype with many counts. The V call is TRBV11-1, the J call TRBJ1-3; D call uncertain. The germline V gene encodes CDR1 SGHAT and CDR2 FQDESV (reference sequence). Trimming removed 2 bases at V and 2 bases at J, with 13 bases between. The CDR3 totals 16 residues. CDR3 loop: CASSLKGGSAGNTIYF. CDR3 nucleotides: TGTGCCAGCAGCTTAAAGGGAGGATCGGCTGGAAACACCATATATTTT.

The chain has TRBV2 and TRBJ2-7, with 8 bases aligning to TRBD1. CDR1 is SNHLY, CDR2 FYNNEI, per germline. The junction had 4 bases not matched to a gene; V was cut back by 7 bases and J by 2 bases. The length of the CDR3 is 13 residues. In DNA form, the CDR3 reads TGTGCCAGCACCGGGACAGGAGCCTACGAGCAGTACTTC. Amino acid sequence: CASTGTGAYEQYF.

As for this clonotype: A far larger clone is one base from this, pointing to a likely read error. This rearrangement joins TRBV7-9 to TRBJ2-3; D is undetermined. Germline V gene lookup returns CDR1 SEHNR and CDR2 FQNEAQ (reference sequence). CDR3 length equals 15 residues. Here the CDR3 DNA reads TGTGCCAACAGCCTTACAGTGGGGTTCACAGATACGCAGTATTTT. As protein: CANSLTVGFTDTQYF.

The chain couples TRBV6-1 to TRBJ2-5; D gene unclear. Trimming shortened V by 3 bases and J by 7 bases, and 12 bases separated the two germline ends. Germline V gene lookup returns CDR1 MNHNS and CDR2 SASEGT. This CDR3 region has 13 residues. Here the CDR3 DNA reads TGTGCCAGCAGTGACTCTCCCCGAGGGACCCAGTACTTC. Amino acid sequence: CASSDSPRGTQYF.

At least ten counts were recorded for this clonotype. The chain employs TRBV6-1 and TRBJ1-5; D uncertain. The CDR3 contains 16 residues. The germline V and J ends were trimmed by 2 bases and 0 bases, with 11 bases remaining between them. Germline-derived CDR1 and CDR2 are MNHNS and SASEGT. The CDR3 nucleotides read TGTGCCAGCAGTGAATCCCGGCATTATAGCAATCAGCCCCAGCATTTT. Translated: CASSESRHYSNQPQHF.

This clonotype appeared many times. This chain uses TRBV27 with TRBJ2-1; D gene ambiguous. Germline assignment: CDR1 MNHEY and CDR2 SMNVEV (reference sequence). Between the trimmed V and J ends, which lost 3 bases and 7 bases, there was a span of 10 bases. The CDR3 is 13 residues long. The CDR3 region has the DNA TGTGCCAGCAGTTTCTTGGACCAAAATGAGCAGTTCTTC. It codes for CASSFLDQNEQFF.

The sample holds a few counts of this clonotype. V and J are TRBV5-1 and TRBJ2-6; weak D call: TRBD1 (5 bases). The V gene's germline CDR1 is SGHRS and CDR2 YFSETQ. V was trimmed by 4 bases and J by 1 base, leaving 12 bases between them. This CDR3 has 16 residues. CDR3 DNA sequence: TGCGCCAGCAGCCCAGGACATACATCTGGGGCCAACGTCCTGACTTTC. It encodes CASSPGHTSGANVLTF.

This clonotype was seen many times. This rearrangement joins TRBV12-3 or TRBV12-4 to TRBJ2-1; possible D gene TRBD1, 5 bases. This CDR3 contains 15 residues. V was pared by 2 bases and J by 8 bases, with 16 bases between. CDR3 coding DNA: TGTGCCAGCAGTTTACATTCAGGTCAAGGGGATGAGCAGTTCTTC. Its translation is CASSLHSGQGDEQFF.

This clonotype has only a few counts. V usage is TRBV29-1 and J usage is TRBJ2-3; D call uncertain. The germline CDR1 and CDR2 sequences are SQVTM and ANQGSEA. This CDR3 comprises 13 residues. CDR3 region: CTYGHSSTDTQYF. The DNA of the CDR3 is TGCACCTACGGTCATTCTAGCACAGATACGCAGTATTTT.

The chain uses TRBV5-1 and TRBJ2-1, with D hard to call. There are 15 residues in the CDR3. Germline V CDR1 and CDR2: SGHRS, YFSETQ. Between the trimmed V and J ends, which lost 1 base and 8 bases, there was a span of 16 bases. The CDR3, as DNA: TGCGCCAGCAGCTTGTCGGCCGAACCCGGCGATGAGCAGTTCTTC. The encoded protein is CASSLSAEPGDEQFF.

The chain joins TRBV15 to TRBJ1-2; TRBD1 agrees at 10 bases. The V segment lost 3 bases and the J segment 4 bases; nucleotides outside the gene matches: 5. The CDR3 runs to 15 residues. CDR1 and CDR2 (germline): LNHNV, YYDKDF (reference sequence). CDR3 bases: TGTGCCACCAGCAGGGACAGGGGGGGGAGCTATGGCTACACCTTC. Translation: CATSRDRGGSYGYTF. Drawing the rest from reference TRBV15 and TRBJ1-2, the complete variable domain is DAMVIQNPRYQVTQFGKPVTLSCSQTLNHNVMYWYQQKSSQAPKLLFHYYDKDFNNEADTPDNFQSRRPNTSFCFLDIRSPGLGDTAMYLCATSRDRGGSYGYTFGSGTRLTVV.

This clonotype has more than one count but fewer than ten. The chain recombines TRBV6-5 with TRBJ1-1; 7 bases agree with TRBD1. Germline V lookup: CDR1 MNHEY, CDR2 SVGAGI. The CDR3 runs to 14 residues. V was clipped by 4 bases and J by 4 bases; unmatched bases: 6. The CDR3: CASSSRTGGTEAFF. DNA for the CDR3: TGTGCCAGCAGTTCCCGGACAGGAGGCACTGAAGCTTTCTTT.

In its sample, this clonotype was seen many times. The rearrangement uses TRBV5-1 and TRBJ2-1; unclear D gene. This CDR3 comprises 17 residues. Trimming removed 6 bases at V and 5 bases at J, with 24 bases between. CDR1 is SGHRS, CDR2 YFSETQ, per germline. The CDR3 loop is CASTQSSKPHYDNEQFF. The CDR3 nucleotides read TGCGCCAGCACCCAATCCTCCAAGCCCCACTACGACAATGAGCAGTTCTTC.

This clonotype showed up many times. The genes are TRBV12-3 or TRBV12-4 and TRBJ1-4, with a tentative D call TRBD1 (5 bases). V gave up 5 bases and J gave up 7 bases, with 17 bases separating them. The CDR3 extends over 15 amino acids. CDR3: CASSPSRGGTEKLFF. The CDR3 DNA follows: TGTGCCAGCAGTCCCTCTCGCGGGGGAACTGAAAAACTGTTTTTT.

This clonotype was counted many times. The genes are TRBV28 and TRBJ2-1; D perhaps matches TRBD2 (5 bases). Trimming cost V 2 bases and J 7 bases, with 15 bases left between them. The CDR3 length is 15 residues. The germline CDR1 and CDR2 sequences are MDHEN and SYDVKM. The CDR3 here is CASSLLSGERNEQFF. The CDR3 region has the DNA TGTGCCAGCAGTTTACTCTCCGGGGAACGGAATGAGCAGTTCTTC. The full variable domain, rest sourced from reference TRBV28 and TRBJ2-1, is DVKVTQSSRYLVKRTGEKVFLECVQDMDHENMFWYRQDPGLGLRLIYFSYDVKMKEKGDIPEGYSVSREKKERFSLILESASTNQTSMYLCASSLLSGERNEQFFGPGTRLTVL.

V usage is TRBV29-1 and J usage is TRBJ2-5; tentative D call: TRBD2 (6 bases). The V and J ends lost 2 bases and 5 bases respectively, with 12 bases between them. Germline loops: CDR1 SQVTM, CDR2 ANQGSEA. There are 13 residues in the CDR3. In DNA form, the CDR3 reads TGCAGCGTTGAACGGCTAGGAGGGGAGACCCAGTACTTC. It specifies CSVERLGGETQYF.

This clonotype was recorded many times. This chain connects TRBV12-3 or TRBV12-4 to TRBJ2-1; TRBD1 agrees at 11 bases. This CDR3 is built from 16 residues. Germline trimming cut 3 bases from V and 9 bases from J; bases unmatched to any gene: 10. The CDR3 loop reads CASSFNLDRGRAEQFF. The CDR3 DNA follows: TGTGCCAGCAGTTTTAATTTGGACAGGGGGCGAGCTGAGCAGTTCTTC.

This clonotype has a count of ten or more. The chain employs TRBV20-1 and TRBJ2-3; 7 bases line up with TRBD2. Germline lookup yields CDR1 DFQATT and CDR2 SNEGSKA (reference sequence). The CDR3 has 16 amino acids. V shed 6 bases, J shed 1 base, and the junction held 13 bases outside the gene matches. The CDR3 region is CSAPAGGRIRTDTQYF. The CDR3 DNA reads TGCAGTGCACCTGCTGGCGGGAGAATCCGCACAGATACGCAGTATTTT.

Points on this clonotype: A single base is all that separates this from a far larger clone, so a read error is likely. The V call is TRBV2, the J call TRBJ2-1; TRBD1 might be the D (5 bases). CDR1 and CDR2 (germline): SNHLY, FYNNEI. The ends were cut back, 6 bases at V and 10 bases at J, with 16 bases in the middle. The CDR3 is made up of 13 amino acids. The CDR3 sequence is CASSQGVGYEQFF. The CDR3 coding sequence is TGTGCCAGCAGCCAAGGGGTAGGCTACGAGCAGTTCTTC.

This clonotype was detected ten times or more. This chain connects TRBV7-3 to TRBJ2-3, with a possible D match to TRBD1 (6 bases). The V end lost 5 bases, the J end lost 0 bases, and 12 bases lay between the germline ends. Per germline, CDR1 SGHTA and CDR2 FQGTGA. The CDR3 covers 15 residues. CDR3 protein: CASSPQGTSTDTQYF. For the CDR3, the DNA is TGTGCCAGCAGCCCACAGGGAACTAGCACAGATACGCAGTATTTT.

Of note for this clonotype: A far larger clone is a single base away, which makes a read error likely. The rearrangement uses TRBV7-9 and TRBJ2-1, with no clear D. The CDR3 length is 15 residues. The V gene lost 1 base and the J gene lost 10 bases, with 17 bases spanning the gap. Germline CDR1 SEHNR, CDR2 FQNEAQ (reference sequence). Written as DNA, the CDR3 is TGTGCCAGCAGCTTAGAAGGGTCTCCCACCTACGAGCAGTTCTTC. As protein: CASSLEGSPTYEQFF.